Included here is one TCR beta chain sequence, with context. V lost 5 bases to trimming and J lost 3 bases, with 8 bases between them. The germline gives CDR1 LNHDA, CDR2 SQIVND (reference sequence). This CDR3 is 13 amino acids long. The data originate from a study of blood T cell repertoires in COVID-19. About the research overall: Samples of COVID-19 (acute and convalescent) were obtained from the United States, Italy and Spain.

The data were produced by immunoSEQ multiplex PCR, yet TCRdb's version contains in-frame clones alone and is incomplete. The repertoire holds approximately 77,000 clones, more than 80% seen once, with roughly 2% in the top ten. The TCR originated in a man aged 25-40 years with acute or convalescent COVID-19. The chain uses TRBV19 and TRBJ1-3, with no clear D. The source material was peripheral blood. The CDR3 loop is CASSDTDGNTIYF. The CDR3 DNA follows: TGTGCCAGTAGTGACACAGATGGAAACACCATATATTTT.